This TCR beta chain comes out of a study of CD8+CD57+ T cells in acquired aplastic anemia. As for the study in general: The study obtained an average of roughly 2.9 ug of DNA from sorted CD4+ and CD8+ cells. CD4+ reads averaged about 10.8 million in healthy donors.

General study results and limits: Overlapping CD8+ CDR3 repertoires of patients and controls contained some 27 shared sequences. CD8+ Simpson's diversity showed no significant patient-control difference.

CDR3 and TCR beta VDJ profiling relied on a genomic DNA template. TCRdb called the reads again in MiXCR, with one record for every CDR3 protein. The sample consists of around 180,000 distinct CDR3 sequences, 55% to 80% of them appearing once. V was shortened by 1 base and J by 3 bases, with 10 bases between the two germline ends. Germline V gene data show CDR1 as SGHTA and CDR2 as FQGNSA. The CDR3 is 14 residues long. Comments on this clonotype: Its antigen is unidentified.

The TCR originated in a human donor in good health. The V call is TRBV7-2, the J call TRBJ2-7; D gene ambiguous. Material for sequencing was sorted CD4+, CD8+, or CD8+CD57+ T cells (not recorded which) from PBMCs. CDR3 loop: CASSLVGSLYEQYF. Written as DNA, the CDR3 is TGTGCCAGCAGCTTAGTGGGGTCCCTCTACGAGCAGTACTTC.